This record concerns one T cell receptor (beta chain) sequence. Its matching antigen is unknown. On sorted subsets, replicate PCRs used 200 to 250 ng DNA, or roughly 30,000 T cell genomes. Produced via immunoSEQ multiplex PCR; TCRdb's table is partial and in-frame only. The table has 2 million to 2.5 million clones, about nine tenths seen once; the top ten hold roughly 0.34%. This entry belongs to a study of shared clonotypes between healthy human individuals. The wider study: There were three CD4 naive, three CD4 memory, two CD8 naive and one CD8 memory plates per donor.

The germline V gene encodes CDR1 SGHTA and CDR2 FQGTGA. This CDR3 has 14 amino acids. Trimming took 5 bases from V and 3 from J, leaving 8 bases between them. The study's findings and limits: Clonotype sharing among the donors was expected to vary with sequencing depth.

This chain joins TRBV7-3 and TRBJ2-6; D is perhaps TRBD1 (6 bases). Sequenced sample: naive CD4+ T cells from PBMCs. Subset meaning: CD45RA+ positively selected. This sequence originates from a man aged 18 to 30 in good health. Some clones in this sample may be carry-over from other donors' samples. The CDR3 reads CASSETGGANVLTF. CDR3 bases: TGTGCCAGCAGCGAGACAGGTGGGGCCAACGTCCTGACTTTC.